The T cell receptor (beta chain) described here comes from a study of a mutant IDH1 vaccine in newly diagnosed glioma. About the research overall: The study started vaccination 4-6 weeks after radiotherapy alone, or with temozolomide cycles. Previous treatment comprised radiotherapy, temozolomide, or both, mostly both.

Time point noted: week 35, safety follow-up. Mutant IDH1 20-mer peptide, at 300 ug, made up each vaccine dose, with topical imiquimod. The assay was immunoSEQ multiplex PCR, and TCRdb's table has in-frame clones only and misses some. This sample has around 60,000 clones, with 80% to 90% found just once. By share, this clone counts as medium-sized. The antigen remains undetermined. The length of the CDR3 is 15 residues. In germline, CDR1 is MNHEY, CDR2 SMNVEV (reference sequence). The V gene lost 0 bases and the J gene lost 10 bases, with 18 bases spanning the gap. The sequencing used PBMCs, collected from a glioma patient whose treatment included an IDH1 peptide vaccine. The sequence was collected from a man in his forties or fifties with glioma. This chain joins TRBV27 and TRBJ1-1; D unclear. The CDR3 nucleotides read TGTGCCAGCAGTTTATCGGGATCTCTCGGATTCCCAGCTTTCTTT. It codes for CASSLSGSLGFPAFF.